The source of this TCR beta chain is a study of a mutant IDH1 vaccine in newly diagnosed glioma. In the study overall: Patients' prior therapy spanned radiotherapy, temozolomide, or both; most underwent both.

Study-wide findings and caveats: Immune responses induced by the vaccine were seen in 93.3% of patients, spanning multiple MHC alleles. Changes in the top peripheral T cell clonotypes seemingly had no bearing on pseudoprogression.

The time point is: week 11, during vaccination. It was 300 ug of mutant IDH1 20-mer peptide that made up each vaccine dose, given with topical imiquimod. Every donor had a new WHO grade 3 or 4 astrocytoma that was IDH1-mutant, with loss of nuclear ATRX. TCRdb's table, derived via immunoSEQ multiplex PCR, lists solely in-frame clones and lacks some. The sample includes some 30,000 clones, about 73% of them seen just once. As concerns this clone: Its specificity is not known.

V shed 6 bases and J 4 bases; nucleotides not matched to a gene: 4. The CDR3 contains 13 residues. Germline loops: CDR1 SQVTM, CDR2 ANQGSEA. The source was PBMCs, collected from a glioma patient whose treatment included an IDH1 peptide vaccine. This TCR derives from a man aged 30-40 years with glioma. The chain is built from TRBV29-1 and TRBJ2-7, with TRBD1 identical over 12 bases. CDR3 sequence (DNA): TGCAGCGTCGGGACAGGGGGCACGTACGAGCAGTACTTC. Its protein is CSVGTGGTYEQYF.